A selection of T cell receptor beta chains follows, all from one sample in a study of shared T cell receptors in the human thymus. TCRdb keeps only in-frame clones here, not all; method: immunoSEQ multiplex PCR. Among 700,000 or so clones listed, 80% to 90% were seen once. These same records also appear under a second study, on human thymus T cells.

The sample taken for sequencing was thymocytes. The receptor source for this set is a girl under three years old with a congenital heart defect. Both conserved end residues are part of each CDR3. The D gene is left open where the match is weak. Size tells how often a clone was seen (once, few, many) or the class of an expanded clone, and some rows leave it out.

cdr3_length: 14
j_call: TRBJ2-5
v_call: TRBV28
d_call: -
clone_size: -
cdr3_aa: CASSLRHWRETQYF
cdr3_nt: TGTGCCAGCAGTTTAAGACACTGGAGGGAGACCCAGTACTTC

cdr3_length: 19
j_call: TRBJ2-3
v_call: TRBV7-8
d_call: -
clone_size: -
cdr3_aa: CASSLVPPRTATATDTQYF
cdr3_nt: TGTGCCAGCAGCTTAGTTCCCCCTCGGACAGCAACCGCAACAGATACGCAGTATTTT

cdr3_length: 18
j_call: TRBJ2-7
v_call: TRBV7-2
d_call: TRBD1
clone_size: few
cdr3_aa: CASRKEGRQGASPYEQYF
cdr3_nt: TGTGCCAGCCGAAAAGAGGGGCGACAGGGGGCATCCCCCTACGAGCAGTACTTC

cdr3_length: 20
j_call: TRBJ2-3
v_call: TRBV15
d_call: TRBD1
clone_size: -
cdr3_aa: CATSTGESPDRKMIIDTQYF
cdr3_nt: TGTGCCACCAGCACCGGCGAATCCCCGGACAGGAAGATGATTATAGATACGCAGTATTTT

cdr3_length: 15
j_call: TRBJ2-3
v_call: TRBV7-2
d_call: TRBD2
clone_size: -
cdr3_aa: CASTRTSGYTDTQYF
cdr3_nt: TGTGCCAGCACCAGGACTAGCGGGTACACAGATACGCAGTATTTT

cdr3_length: 11
j_call: TRBJ1-6
v_call: TRBV28
d_call: -
clone_size: -
cdr3_aa: CASSFTHPLHF
cdr3_nt: TGTGCCAGCAGTTTCACACATCCCCTCCACTTT

cdr3_length: 14
j_call: TRBJ2-7
v_call: TRBV11-2
d_call: -
clone_size: -
cdr3_aa: CASSPPGGAYEQYF
cdr3_nt: TGTGCCAGCAGCCCCCCCGGAGGGGCCTACGAGCAGTACTTC

cdr3_length: 13
j_call: TRBJ1-2
v_call: TRBV9
d_call: TRBD1
clone_size: -
cdr3_aa: CASSAADRGGYTF
cdr3_nt: TGTGCCAGCAGCGCAGCCGACAGGGGGGGCTACACCTTC

cdr3_length: 15
j_call: TRBJ2-1
v_call: TRBV11-1
d_call: TRBD2
clone_size: -
cdr3_aa: CASSSASGGPNEQFF
cdr3_nt: TGTGCCAGCAGCTCCGCTAGCGGGGGGCCGAATGAGCAGTTCTTC

cdr3_length: 19
j_call: TRBJ1-6
v_call: TRBV18
d_call: -
clone_size: once
cdr3_aa: CASSPPRESLDPDCSPLHF
cdr3_nt: TGTGCCAGCTCACCACCGAGGGAAAGTCTTGACCCAGATTGTTCACCCCTCCACTTT

cdr3_length: 16
j_call: TRBJ2-3
v_call: TRBV28
d_call: TRBD1
clone_size: -
cdr3_aa: CASTPGGVRSTDTQYF
cdr3_nt: TGTGCCAGCACCCCAGGGGGAGTTAGAAGCACAGATACGCAGTATTTT

cdr3_length: 15
j_call: TRBJ1-4
v_call: TRBV25-1
d_call: TRBD1
clone_size: -
cdr3_aa: CATQGAVTTNEKLFF
cdr3_nt: TGTGCCACCCAGGGGGCAGTTACAACTAATGAAAAACTGTTTTTT

cdr3_length: 14
j_call: TRBJ2-7
v_call: TRBV6-1
d_call: -
clone_size: -
cdr3_aa: CASSESRRGYEQYF
cdr3_nt: TGTGCCAGCAGTGAATCGAGACGGGGCTACGAGCAGTACTTC

cdr3_length: 14
j_call: TRBJ1-1
v_call: TRBV27
d_call: -
clone_size: -
cdr3_aa: CASSLGGRNTEAFF
cdr3_nt: TGTGCCAGCAGTTTGGGGGGGCGGAACACTGAAGCTTTCTTT

cdr3_length: 14
j_call: TRBJ1-1
v_call: TRBV10-3
d_call: TRBD1
clone_size: -
cdr3_aa: CAISGKTGDTEAFF
cdr3_nt: TGTGCCATCAGTGGCAAGACAGGGGACACTGAAGCTTTCTTT

cdr3_length: 15
j_call: TRBJ1-5
v_call: TRBV2
d_call: -
clone_size: -
cdr3_aa: CASSPGQNSNQPQHF
cdr3_nt: TGTGCCAGCAGCCCCGGACAAAATAGCAATCAGCCCCAGCATTTT

cdr3_length: 13
j_call: TRBJ1-1
v_call: TRBV7-2
d_call: TRBD1
clone_size: -
cdr3_aa: CASSMDRGAEAFF
cdr3_nt: TGTGCCAGCAGCATGGACAGGGGGGCTGAAGCTTTCTTT

cdr3_length: 14
j_call: TRBJ1-1
v_call: TRBV7-2
d_call: -
clone_size: -
cdr3_aa: CASSSNSMNTEAFF
cdr3_nt: TGTGCCAGCAGCTCGAACTCCATGAACACTGAAGCTTTCTTT

cdr3_length: 14
j_call: TRBJ2-4
v_call: TRBV9
d_call: TRBD1
clone_size: -
cdr3_aa: CASSVVEDRGIQYF
cdr3_nt: TGTGCCAGCAGCGTAGTGGAGGACAGGGGCATTCAGTACTTC

cdr3_length: 13
j_call: TRBJ1-2
v_call: TRBV14
d_call: -
clone_size: -
cdr3_aa: CASSHWSNYGYTF
cdr3_nt: TGTGCCAGCAGCCACTGGAGCAACTATGGCTACACCTTC

cdr3_length: 13
j_call: TRBJ2-3
v_call: TRBV19
d_call: TRBD2
clone_size: -
cdr3_aa: CASRAGVEDTQYF
cdr3_nt: TGTGCCAGTCGAGCGGGGGTCGAAGATACGCAGTATTTT

cdr3_length: 16
j_call: TRBJ1-5
v_call: TRBV15
d_call: -
clone_size: -
cdr3_aa: CATSRGAGRFNQPQHF
cdr3_nt: TGTGCCACCAGCAGAGGGGCAGGGAGGTTCAATCAGCCCCAGCATTTT

cdr3_length: 19
j_call: TRBJ2-3
v_call: TRBV7-9
d_call: -
clone_size: -
cdr3_aa: CASIHRGKWPRFSTDTQYF
cdr3_nt: TGTGCCAGCATCCATAGGGGGAAGTGGCCCCGGTTTAGCACAGATACGCAGTATTTT

cdr3_length: 14
j_call: TRBJ1-1
v_call: TRBV4-3
d_call: -
clone_size: -
cdr3_aa: CASSQDRGGFEAFF
cdr3_nt: TGCGCCAGCAGCCAAGATCGAGGAGGGTTCGAAGCTTTCTTT

cdr3_length: 13
j_call: TRBJ2-5
v_call: TRBV5-1
d_call: -
clone_size: once
cdr3_aa: CASSLPVPETQYF
cdr3_nt: TGCGCCAGCAGCTTACCGGTCCCCGAGACCCAGTACTTC

cdr3_length: 15
j_call: TRBJ2-3
v_call: TRBV28
d_call: -
clone_size: -
cdr3_aa: CASSAGTRNTDTQYF
cdr3_nt: TGTGCCAGCAGTGCCGGGACAAGGAACACAGATACGCAGTATTTT

cdr3_length: 14
j_call: TRBJ1-6
v_call: TRBV6-5
d_call: -
clone_size: once
cdr3_aa: CASSYRQVNSPLHF
cdr3_nt: TGTGCCAGCAGTTACAGACAGGTTAATTCACCCCTCCACTTT

cdr3_length: 14
j_call: TRBJ1-3
v_call: TRBV9
d_call: -
clone_size: few
cdr3_aa: CASSPEGSGNTIYF
cdr3_nt: TGTGCCAGCAGCCCGGAGGGTTCTGGAAACACCATATATTTT

cdr3_length: 17
j_call: TRBJ2-1
v_call: TRBV6-4
d_call: -
clone_size: -
cdr3_aa: CASSDSTRPSSYNEQFF
cdr3_nt: TGTGCCAGCAGTGACTCGACTAGGCCAAGCTCCTACAATGAGCAGTTCTTC

cdr3_length: 15
j_call: TRBJ2-1
v_call: TRBV11-2
d_call: -
clone_size: -
cdr3_aa: CASSLAGISSVEQFF
cdr3_nt: TGTGCCAGCAGCTTAGCAGGGATAAGCTCGGTTGAGCAGTTCTTC

cdr3_length: 16
j_call: TRBJ2-2
v_call: TRBV7-3
d_call: TRBD1
clone_size: -
cdr3_aa: CASSTGQGATTGELFF
cdr3_nt: TGTGCCAGCAGCACGGGACAGGGGGCAACCACCGGGGAGCTGTTTTTT

cdr3_length: 15
j_call: TRBJ2-1
v_call: TRBV10-1
d_call: TRBD2
clone_size: once
cdr3_aa: CASSESAGLHNEQFF
cdr3_nt: TGCGCCAGCAGTGAGTCGGCGGGACTACACAATGAGCAGTTCTTC

cdr3_length: 21
j_call: TRBJ2-4
v_call: TRBV4-2
d_call: TRBD1
clone_size: -
cdr3_aa: CASSHPPGTVAAKLAKNIQYF
cdr3_nt: TGTGCCAGCAGCCATCCCCCTGGGACAGTCGCGGCTAAACTAGCCAAAAACATTCAGTACTTC

cdr3_length: 12
j_call: TRBJ1-3
v_call: TRBV30
d_call: -
clone_size: few
cdr3_aa: CARGGPSNTIYF
cdr3_nt: TGTGCCCGCGGTGGTCCATCAAACACCATATATTTT

cdr3_length: 15
j_call: TRBJ1-1
v_call: TRBV7-3
d_call: -
clone_size: -
cdr3_aa: CASSRITEGDTEAFF
cdr3_nt: TGTGCCAGCAGCCGCATTACTGAGGGGGACACTGAAGCTTTCTTT

cdr3_length: 13
j_call: TRBJ2-7
v_call: TRBV7-2
d_call: -
clone_size: -
cdr3_aa: CASSLALGGEQYF
cdr3_nt: TGTGCCAGCAGCTTAGCTCTGGGGGGCGAGCAGTACTTC

cdr3_length: 18
j_call: TRBJ1-2
v_call: TRBV5-5
d_call: -
clone_size: -
cdr3_aa: CASSLIGPRDGGAGGYTF
cdr3_nt: TGTGCCAGCAGCTTGATCGGCCCGCGGGACGGAGGGGCGGGGGGCTACACCTTC

cdr3_length: 14
j_call: TRBJ1-4
v_call: TRBV28
d_call: TRBD1
clone_size: -
cdr3_aa: CASSGGRGPEKLFF
cdr3_nt: TGTGCCAGCAGTGGAGGCAGGGGGCCTGAAAAACTGTTTTTT

cdr3_length: 11
j_call: TRBJ2-3
v_call: TRBV9
d_call: -
clone_size: -
cdr3_aa: CASSVGDTQYF
cdr3_nt: TGTGCCAGCAGCGTCGGAGATACGCAGTATTTT

cdr3_length: 20
j_call: TRBJ2-1
v_call: TRBV12-5
d_call: TRBD2
clone_size: -
cdr3_aa: CASGLVVFRRVAGEYNEQFF
cdr3_nt: TGTGCTAGTGGTTTGGTAGTCTTTCGTCGGGTAGCGGGGGAGTACAATGAGCAGTTCTTC